The following is a T cell receptor beta chain sequence with its context. One end of the junction varies from germline; a read error may be responsible. TRB rearrangements spanning V, D and J were amplified using mixed TRB-A/B primers. From the multiplex PCR reads, TCRdb called clonotypes with MiXCR, one entry per CDR3 protein. The table records around 13,000 distinct CDR3 sequences, roughly 35% of them present only once. This sample is drawn from a study of T cell repertoires in aging, cancer and after chemotherapy. The germline gives CDR1 SGHRS, CDR2 YFSETQ. The CDR3 totals 18 residues. The template was genomic DNA from peripheral blood, not RNA.

This clonotype originated in a human donor in good health. The donor label of this sample is uncertain. This chain connects TRBV5-1 to TRBJ1-5, with 8 bases lining up with TRBD1. The specimen sequenced was blood. The CDR3 DNA reads TGTGCCAGCAGCTTAGTGTCAGGGGGCGCGGGCAGCAATCAGCCCCAGCATTTT. It codes for CASSLVSGGAGSNQPQHF. The variable domain in full, with the rest retrieved from reference TRBV5-1 and TRBJ1-5, is KAGVTQTPRYLIKTRGQQVTLSCSPISGHRSVSWYQQTPGQGLQFLFEYFSETQRNKGNFPGRFSGRQFSNSRSEMNVSTLELGDSALYLCASSLVSGGAGSNQPQHFGDGTRLSIL.